The 7 T cell receptor beta chains in this list originate from one sample, sequenced in a study of T cell repertoires in ileal Crohn's disease. The table came from immunoSEQ multiplex PCR; TCRdb's copy has only in-frame clones and leaves some out. The repertoire holds 5,600 or so clones, with around 63% as singletons. Time point noted: neoterminal ileum biopsy at postoperative endoscopy, about 6 months after surgery. Sequencing used ileal tissue. The source is an adult with Crohn's disease.

The V gene is TRBV19, the J gene TRBJ1-2; a possible D gene is TRBD1 (6 bases). The CDR3 sequence is 15 residues long. The germline gives CDR1 LNHDA, CDR2 SQIVND (reference sequence). Trimming took off 3 bases at V and 3 bases at J, with 14 bases between the two ends. The CDR3 DNA follows: TGTGCCAGTAGTATTTCGGGGGGGCTCGACTATGGCTACACCTTC. Translating gives CASSISGGLDYGYTF.

The genes are TRBV7-2 and TRBJ2-3; TRBD2 agrees at 7 bases. Germline V lookup: CDR1 SGHTA, CDR2 FQGNSA. CDR3 length equals 12 residues. V lost 8 bases, J lost 4 bases, and 3 bases stayed unmatched. CDR3 sequence reads: CASGRGADTQYF. As DNA, the CDR3 is TGTGCCAGCGGCCGGGGGGCAGATACGCAGTATTTT.

A single count supports this clone. One end of the junction fails to match germline, which may point to a read error. The rearrangement links TRBV18 to TRBJ1-1; unclear D gene. Germline V gene sequence: CDR1 KGHSH, CDR2 LQKENI. CDR3 length equals 13 residues. As DNA, the CDR3 is TGTGCCAGCGCACCCGAGCTCAACACTGAAGCTTTCTTT. The encoded protein is CASAPELNTEAFF.

The V and J genes are TRBV4-1 and TRBJ2-1, with D hard to call. The V end was cut by 1 base, the J end by 0 bases, with 10 bases between. This CDR3 has 16 residues. Germline CDR1 and CDR2: MGHRA and YSYEKL. The CDR3 region is CASSQVNMISYNEQFF. In DNA, the CDR3 is TGCGCCAGCAGCCAAGTAAACATGATCTCCTACAATGAGCAGTTCTTC.

The chain combines TRBV9 with TRBJ1-4; TRBD1 matches 8 bases. Germline CDR1 SGDLS, CDR2 YYNGEE. The CDR3 has 19 amino acids. The trim removed 0 bases at V and 3 bases at J, leaving 13 bases unmatched. The CDR3 sequence is CASSVAPTSGGAANEKLFF. The CDR3 DNA reads TGTGCCAGCAGCGTAGCCCCCACCTCAGGGGGCGCAGCTAATGAAAAACTGTTTTTT.

The chain is built from TRBV29-1 and TRBJ2-5; D might be TRBD2 (6 bases). The germline V gene encodes CDR1 SQVTM and CDR2 ANQGSEA. Trimming took off 6 bases at V and 4 bases at J, with 12 bases between the two ends. The CDR3 sequence is 12 residues long. CDR3 in DNA: TGCAGCGTGACTGAGGGAGGAGAGACCCAGTACTTC. This gives the protein CSVTEGGETQYF.

In its sample, this clone was seen once. V is TRBV5-4 and J is TRBJ2-5; 10 nucleotides line up with TRBD2. The closer fit of TRBJ2-7 to the DNA end suggests the J call may be wrong. The CDR3 runs to 16 residues. Germline-derived CDR1 and CDR2 are SGHNT and YYREEE (reference sequence). The DNA for the CDR3 is TGTGCCAGCAGCCCCCGGGGGAGCGGGGGGGCCTACGAGCAGTACTTC. This gives the protein CASSPRGSGGAYEQYF.